What follows is one T cell receptor beta chain and its context. Its antigen is unknown. The record originates from a study of cytomegalovirus exposure and HLA in healthy donors. The overall study: Per a later analysis, the approximately 690 first-cohort and 100 to 150 validation repertoires shared one platform.

The assay was immunoSEQ multiplex PCR, and TCRdb's table has in-frame clones only and misses some. This table holds 150,000 to 250,000 clones, approximately 78% found once. The CDR3 totals 15 residues. The germline V gene encodes CDR1 MNHEY and CDR2 SMNVEV (reference sequence). The V end lost 7 bases, the J end lost 0 bases, and 16 bases lay between the germline ends. Findings of the study overall: A few CMV-associated chains proved CMV antigen-specific in vitro. Subsequent analysis of the 110 or so validation repertoires found a tendency for first-cohort TCR clusters to co-occur. Reports showed the classifier diagnosing cytomegalovirus status with high specificity and sensitivity.

Input material: PBMCs. The TCR comes from a woman aged 25 to 45 in good health and CMV-seronegative. This chain joins TRBV27 and TRBJ2-7, with D perhaps matching TRBD1 (6 bases). This CDR3 is CASTQQGSRSYEQYF. The CDR3 DNA follows: TGTGCCAGCACACAACAGGGTTCCCGCTCCTACGAGCAGTACTTC.